Following are 6 T cell receptor beta chains from one sample sequenced in a study of blood T cell repertoires in COVID-19. Only in-frame clones appear in the TCRdb table, and some are missing; sequencing was by immunoSEQ multiplex PCR. The repertoire has fewer than 500,000 clones, 70% to 85% of them found once; the top ten carry more than 1%. Sample: peripheral blood. Receptors originate from a human donor with acute or convalescent COVID-19. The donor label of this sample is uncertain.

This chain connects TRBV5-5 to TRBJ1-2; the match to TRBD1 covers 7 bases. Germline loops: CDR1 SGHKS, CDR2 YYEKEE (reference sequence). The CDR3 has 14 amino acids. The ends lost 1 base at V and 2 bases at J; junction bases unmatched: 2. The CDR3 nucleotides read TGTGCCAGCAGCTTGACAGGGGTGAACTATGGCTACACCTTC. It is translated as CASSLTGVNYGYTF.

This rearrangement joins TRBV9 to TRBJ1-2; no definite D call. Per germline, CDR1 SGDLS and CDR2 YYNGEE. The CDR3 consists of 17 residues. Trimming pared 3 bases from V and 4 bases from J, leaving 22 bases between. In nucleotides, the CDR3 is TGTGCCAGCAGCGCGACGCCGTTGGACTTTACTCGCTATGGCTACACCTTC. Its protein product is CASSATPLDFTRYGYTF.

The chain joins TRBV6-5 to TRBJ1-2; D ambiguous. Looked up from germline, CDR1 is MNHEY and CDR2 is SVGAGI. The CDR3 runs 13 residues. Trimming stripped 6 bases from V and 1 base from J, with 9 bases between. The CDR3 region is CASSLDGNYGYTF. CDR3 coding DNA: TGTGCCAGCAGCCTAGACGGTAACTATGGCTACACCTTC.

This chain connects TRBV6-6 to TRBJ2-5; TRBD2 might be the D (6 bases). Germline V lookup: CDR1 MNHNY, CDR2 SVGAGI (reference sequence). This CDR3 spans 13 amino acids. The V end lost 2 bases, the J end lost 3 bases, and 7 bases lay between the germline ends. The CDR3 DNA follows: TGTGCCAGCAGTTACGGAGGGAAAGAGACCCAGTACTTC. This translates into CASSYGGKETQYF.

A few counts support this clone. This rearrangement joins TRBV18 to TRBJ2-2; TRBD2 matches at 10 bases. The CDR3 has 16 amino acids. J lost 6 bases, V lost 3 bases, and 7 bases had no gene match. Germline CDR1 reads KGHSH; CDR2 reads LQKENI. CDR3 in DNA: TGTGCCAGCTCACCGATTCAGCGGGAGGGTTCCGGGGAGCTGTTTTTT. This translates into CASSPIQREGSGELFF.

The V call is TRBV27, the J call TRBJ1-3; D is possibly TRBD1 (6 bases). V lost 5 bases to trimming and J lost 4 bases, with 18 bases between them. From germline, CDR1 is MNHEY and CDR2 SMNVEV (reference sequence). This CDR3 is built from 16 residues. The CDR3 nucleotides are TGTGCCAGCAGTGCTACCCTAGGGACATCGGGAAACACCATATATTTT. Its protein product is CASSATLGTSGNTIYF.